The rows below give T cell receptor beta chains drawn from one sample of a study of shared clonotypes between healthy human individuals. Measured with immunoSEQ multiplex PCR; TCRdb has only the in-frame clones, and not every one. The table includes roughly 760,000 clones, under 80% detected once. The specimen sequenced was memory CD4+ T cells sorted from blood. The receptor source for this set is a woman in her twenties or thirties in good health. The CDR3 runs from the conserved cysteine through the conserved F or W. Each record gives: D gene, clone size, V gene, J gene, CDR3 DNA, CDR3 protein. The D gene is left open where the match is weak. Only some rows state a clone size, as once, few, many or a class for expanded clones.

d_gene: .; abundance: .; v_gene: TRBV6-6; j_gene: TRBJ2-3; CDR3nt: TGTGCCAGCAGTCCAGGGACAGATACGCAGTATTTT; CDR3aa: CASSPGTDTQYF
d_gene: .; abundance: .; v_gene: TRBV27; j_gene: TRBJ2-7; CDR3nt: TGTGCCAGCAGTTCCCCCACCCGAGCAGGCGAGCAGTACTTC; CDR3aa: CASSSPTRAGEQYF
d_gene: .; abundance: .; v_gene: TRBV5-1; j_gene: TRBJ1-1; CDR3nt: TGCGCCAGCAGCTTCGAGTTAGGAAACACTGAAGCTTTCTTT; CDR3aa: CASSFELGNTEAFF
d_gene: .; abundance: few; v_gene: TRBV6-5; j_gene: TRBJ2-2; CDR3nt: TGTGCCAGCAGTTACTCGATGGTCGCCGGGGAGCTGTTTTTT; CDR3aa: CASSYSMVAGELFF
d_gene: TRBD1; abundance: .; v_gene: TRBV6-5; j_gene: TRBJ2-7; CDR3nt: TGTGCCAGCAGCACCTCCGGGACAGGGGGGCAGTACTTC; CDR3aa: CASSTSGTGGQYF
d_gene: .; abundance: few; v_gene: TRBV4-2; j_gene: TRBJ2-1; CDR3nt: TGTGCCAGCAGCCAAGATCTGTCACGGGGGAGCTCCTACAATGAGCAGTTCTTC; CDR3aa: CASSQDLSRGSSYNEQFF
d_gene: TRBD1; abundance: .; v_gene: TRBV5-4; j_gene: TRBJ2-7; CDR3nt: TGTGCCAGCAGCCAGGGGGATGGAGTACGCTACGAGCAGTACTTC; CDR3aa: CASSQGDGVRYEQYF
d_gene: .; abundance: once; v_gene: TRBV5-1; j_gene: TRBJ1-1; CDR3nt: TGCGCCAGCAGCTTTTTTGAGGAGGGGAACACTGAAGCTTTCTTT; CDR3aa: CASSFFEEGNTEAFF
d_gene: .; abundance: .; v_gene: TRBV5-1; j_gene: TRBJ2-5; CDR3nt: TGCGCCAGCAGCTTGCCTCCTGAGACCCAGTACTTC; CDR3aa: CASSLPPETQYF
d_gene: .; abundance: .; v_gene: TRBV5-1; j_gene: TRBJ2-7; CDR3nt: TGCGCCAGCAGCTTGGAGGGCACCGAGCAGTACTTC; CDR3aa: CASSLEGTEQYF
d_gene: TRBD2; abundance: .; v_gene: TRBV9; j_gene: TRBJ2-1; CDR3nt: TGTGCCAGCAGCGTAGCCCTAGCGGGAGTTGTGAATGAGCAGTTCTTC; CDR3aa: CASSVALAGVVNEQFF
d_gene: TRBD2; abundance: .; v_gene: TRBV29-1; j_gene: TRBJ2-3; CDR3nt: TGCAGCCTGGGGGGGGAGCGGTTGTTCACAGATACGCAGTATTTT; CDR3aa: CSLGGERLFTDTQYF
d_gene: .; abundance: .; v_gene: TRBV27; j_gene: TRBJ2-7; CDR3nt: TGTGCCAGCAGCCCGGACTTCTCCTACGAGCAGTACTTC; CDR3aa: CASSPDFSYEQYF
d_gene: .; abundance: .; v_gene: TRBV28; j_gene: TRBJ2-7; CDR3nt: TGTGCCAGCAGTTACCCGAACTGGGAGCAGTACTTC; CDR3aa: CASSYPNWEQYF
d_gene: .; abundance: few; v_gene: TRBV7-2; j_gene: TRBJ1-5; CDR3nt: TGTGCCAGCAGCTTGAGGACGGTGGGGAATCAGCCCCAGCATTTT; CDR3aa: CASSLRTVGNQPQHF
d_gene: TRBD2; abundance: .; v_gene: TRBV11-3; j_gene: TRBJ2-1; CDR3nt: TGTGCCAGCAGCTTCGGGACTAGCGGGTACTACAATGAGCAGTTCTTC; CDR3aa: CASSFGTSGYYNEQFF
d_gene: .; abundance: .; v_gene: TRBV5-1; j_gene: TRBJ1-1; CDR3nt: TGCGCCAGCAGCGGACAGAATTTCGGAGCTTTCTTT; CDR3aa: CASSGQNFGAFF
d_gene: .; abundance: .; v_gene: TRBV18; j_gene: TRBJ2-7; CDR3nt: TGTGCCAGCAGACTCGAATGGGGCTCCTACGAGCAGTACTTC; CDR3aa: CASRLEWGSYEQYF
d_gene: TRBD2; abundance: once; v_gene: TRBV6-5; j_gene: TRBJ2-3; CDR3nt: TGTGCCAGCAGTAAAACTAGCGGGAGAAATACGCAGTATTTT; CDR3aa: CASSKTSGRNTQYF
d_gene: .; abundance: .; v_gene: TRBV11-3; j_gene: TRBJ2-2; CDR3nt: TGTGCCAGCAGCCCTCTGTCCGGGGAGCTGTTTTTT; CDR3aa: CASSPLSGELFF
d_gene: .; abundance: once; v_gene: TRBV27; j_gene: TRBJ1-5; CDR3nt: TGTGCCAGCAGAGGGGTGGGTCAGCCCCAGCATTTT; CDR3aa: CASRGVGQPQHF
d_gene: TRBD1; abundance: .; v_gene: TRBV7-9; j_gene: TRBJ1-4; CDR3nt: TGTGCCAGCAGCTTAGGGACAGGGGCTGAACTGTTTTTT; CDR3aa: CASSLGTGAELFF
d_gene: TRBD1; abundance: once; v_gene: TRBV6-5; j_gene: TRBJ1-1; CDR3nt: TGTGCCAGCAGTTACTTGGACAGGGCTCGCGATGAAGCTTTCTTT; CDR3aa: CASSYLDRARDEAFF
d_gene: .; abundance: .; v_gene: TRBV7-2; j_gene: TRBJ2-5; CDR3nt: TGTGCCAGCAGCTTAAATTGGGAGACCCAGTACTTC; CDR3aa: CASSLNWETQYF
d_gene: .; abundance: .; v_gene: TRBV15; j_gene: TRBJ2-5; CDR3nt: TGTGCCACCAGCCCAGGAGGGCCGTCGACCCAGTACTTC; CDR3aa: CATSPGGPSTQYF
d_gene: TRBD1; abundance: .; v_gene: TRBV2; j_gene: TRBJ1-2; CDR3nt: TGTGCCAGCAGTCGCCTTGGACAGGCTTATGGCTACACCTTC; CDR3aa: CASSRLGQAYGYTF
d_gene: .; abundance: few; v_gene: TRBV2; j_gene: TRBJ2-3; CDR3nt: TGTGCCAGCAGGAGGGGGGTCACAGATACGCAGTATTTT; CDR3aa: CASRRGVTDTQYF
d_gene: TRBD1; abundance: .; v_gene: TRBV6-1; j_gene: TRBJ1-5; CDR3nt: TGTGCCAGCACCACGGACAGGGGAAGCAATCAGCCCCAGCATTTT; CDR3aa: CASTTDRGSNQPQHF
d_gene: .; abundance: .; v_gene: TRBV28; j_gene: TRBJ1-2; CDR3nt: TGTGCCAGCAGTATTCAGGGGAACTATGGCTACACCTTC; CDR3aa: CASSIQGNYGYTF
d_gene: .; abundance: .; v_gene: TRBV5-4; j_gene: TRBJ2-7; CDR3nt: TGTGCCAGCAGCTTTTCGCCGGACTCCTACGAGCAGTACTTC; CDR3aa: CASSFSPDSYEQYF
d_gene: .; abundance: once; v_gene: TRBV30; j_gene: TRBJ1-4; CDR3nt: TGTGCCTGGAGAGGCGCATCCCTGAGACTGTTTTTT; CDR3aa: CAWRGASLRLFF
d_gene: .; abundance: .; v_gene: TRBV6-1; j_gene: TRBJ2-1; CDR3nt: TGTGCCGTCGGACCGGCGGGCGGCGACAATGAGCAGTTCTTC; CDR3aa: CAVGPAGGDNEQFF
d_gene: TRBD1; abundance: .; v_gene: TRBV4-1; j_gene: TRBJ2-7; CDR3nt: TGCGCCAGCAGCCAAATCAGCCGAGGGACAGATAACTACGAGCAGTACTTC; CDR3aa: CASSQISRGTDNYEQYF
d_gene: TRBD1; abundance: .; v_gene: TRBV6-5; j_gene: TRBJ2-7; CDR3nt: TGTGCCAGCAGATCAGGGGGCTGGCACGAGCAGTACTTC; CDR3aa: CASRSGGWHEQYF
d_gene: TRBD1; abundance: .; v_gene: TRBV7-3; j_gene: TRBJ1-2; CDR3nt: TGTGCCAGCAGCTTATCAGGGGGCGACTATGGCTACACCTTC; CDR3aa: CASSLSGGDYGYTF